A single sample gave rise to the 17 T cell receptor beta chains below, sequenced in a study of cytomegalovirus exposure and HLA in healthy donors listed by TCRdb under 2017. The library came from the immunoSEQ multiplex PCR assay. The multiplex PCR relied on a mix of 60 forward primers for TCR Vbeta segments and 13 reverse primers for TCR Jbeta segments. The table was pulled from immuneACCESS by TCRdb, which kept in-frame rearrangements only. Such tables lose some clones; where checked, under half of the loss comes from unresolved V genes, and the rest has no known cause. The sample profile shows under 90,000 clones; roughly 80% of them were found once. The ten largest account for roughly 2% of the sample. The material sequenced was PBMCs. These receptors originate from a man aged 35 to 55 in good health and CMV-seronegative.

The chain carries TRBV7-2 and TRBJ1-1; 7 bases are a match to TRBD1. The germline CDR1 and CDR2 sequences are SGHTA and FQGNSA. The CDR3 is 15 amino acids. Losses at the gene ends were 6 bases for V and 1 base for J; bases not matched to a gene: 8. CDR3 loop: CASSPQGGENTEAFF. CDR3 nucleotide sequence: TGTGCCAGCAGTCCTCAAGGGGGCGAGAACACTGAAGCTTTCTTT.

The CDR3 region is CAISDDFGQFF. The CDR3 DNA follows: TGTGCCATCAGTGACGATTTCGGGCAGTTCTTC. This sequence joins TRBV10-3 and TRBJ2-1; D remains ambiguous. Germline-derived CDR1 and CDR2 are ENHRY and SYGVKD. CDR3 length: 11 amino acids. The ends were cut back, 3 bases at V and 12 bases at J, with 9 bases in the middle.

V is TRBV9 and J is TRBJ1-6; D is possibly TRBD1 (6 bases). Germline values: CDR1 SGDLS, CDR2 YYNGEE. V lost 3 bases and J lost 6, with 13 bases in between. The CDR3 sequence is 15 residues long. CDR3 in DNA: TGTGCCAGCAGCGCGGGGGGCTTAGCTAATTCACCCCTCCACTTT. Protein: CASSAGGLANSPLHF.

This clone was counted only a few times. CDR3 protein: CASSLVGTVPGSNQPQHF. The CDR3 coding sequence is TGCGCCAGCAGCTTGGTTGGGACAGTACCTGGGAGCAATCAGCCCCAGCATTTT. The rearrangement joins TRBV5-1 to TRBJ1-5, with 7 bases identical to TRBD1. J lost 1 base, V lost 0 bases, and 10 bases had no gene match. The CDR3 consists of 18 residues. Germline V gene data show CDR1 as SGHRS and CDR2 as YFSETQ.

The chain joins TRBV7-9 to TRBJ1-5, with TRBD1 matching 7 bases. The length of the CDR3 is 18 residues. V gave up 0 bases and J gave up 3 bases; unmatched junction bases: 11. Germline assignment: CDR1 SEHNR and CDR2 FQNEAQ (reference sequence). CDR3 sequence (DNA): TGTGCCAGCAGCTTAGCGGGGAGACAGGGTTGGTACAATCAGCCCCAGCATTTT. Its translation: CASSLAGRQGWYNQPQHF.

This chain joins TRBV6-5 and TRBJ2-5, with TRBD2 as a possible D gene (5 bases). The V end lost 2 bases, the J end lost 1 base, and 8 bases lay between the germline ends. The CDR3 loop spans 14 amino acids. Germline V CDR1 and CDR2: MNHEY, SVGAGI. The CDR3 region has the DNA TGTGCCAGCAGTTACGGAGGATCCCAAGAGACCCAGTACTTC. Its protein product is CASSYGGSQETQYF.

Here the CDR3 reads CASSRGNTGISYGYTF. The CDR3 DNA reads TGTGCCAGCAGCCGAGGTAACACAGGGATAAGCTATGGCTACACCTTC. The chain combines TRBV7-9 with TRBJ1-2; D is perhaps TRBD1 (6 bases). Trimming cost V 5 bases and J 4 bases, with 20 bases left between them. Per the germline V gene, CDR1 is SEHNR and CDR2 is FQNEAQ (reference sequence). This CDR3 spans 16 amino acids.

This clone was recorded only once. The V call is TRBV6-5, the J call TRBJ2-7, with TRBD1 as a possible D gene (5 bases). Germline CDR1 MNHEY, CDR2 SVGAGI. The CDR3 runs to 14 residues. The germline V and J ends were trimmed by 6 bases and 5 bases, with 17 bases remaining between them. CDR3 amino acids: CASSPQGSADEQYF. DNA of the CDR3: TGTGCCAGCAGCCCCCAGGGATCAGCAGACGAGCAGTACTTC.

This clone appeared a single time. This chain uses TRBV14 with TRBJ2-5; D is uncertain. Between the trimmed V and J ends, which lost 1 base and 5 bases, there was a span of 8 bases. This CDR3 contains 13 residues. Germline values: CDR1 SGHDN, CDR2 FVKESK. DNA of the CDR3: TGTGCCAGCAGCCAAGGGCACCTGGAGACCCAGTACTTC. Its translation is CASSQGHLETQYF.

The J gene is TRBJ1-2, the V gene TRBV30, with 9 bases lining up with TRBD1. The CDR3 is made up of 16 amino acids. V was clipped by 5 bases and J by 5 bases; unmatched bases: 15. Germline-derived CDR1 and CDR2 are GTSNPN and SVGIG (reference sequence). CDR3 nucleotides: TGTGCCTGGGGTTCTCAGGACAGGGGCGGACTTTATGGCTACACCTTC. Its protein is CAWGSQDRGGLYGYTF.

The chain links TRBV5-1 to TRBJ1-6; the D gene is possibly TRBD1 (6 bases). The CDR3 consists of 16 residues. Trimming took off 0 bases at V and 7 bases at J, with 14 bases between the two ends. The germline V gene has CDR1 SGHRS and CDR2 YFSETQ. The CDR3 loop is CASSLGGRGANSPLHF. CDR3 DNA: TGCGCCAGCAGCTTGGGGGGCAGGGGCGCAAATTCACCCCTCCACTTT.

The CDR3 sequence is CASSLAGGTTNEKLFF. CDR3 DNA sequence: TGCGCCAGCAGCTTGGCGGGCGGGACAACTAATGAAAAACTGTTTTTT. V usage is TRBV5-1 and J usage is TRBJ1-4, with D hard to call. CDR1 and CDR2 (germline): SGHRS, YFSETQ. This CDR3 is 16 amino acids long. V lost 0 bases and J lost 0, with 9 bases in between.

The chain carries TRBV5-8 and TRBJ2-1, with 10 bases that match TRBD2. CDR1 is SGHTS and CDR2 is YDEGEE in the germline V gene. V shed 3 bases and J 3 bases; nucleotides not matched to a gene: 18. The CDR3 covers 20 residues. The CDR3 spells CASSWRPSGSARVGYNEQFF. The CDR3 region has the DNA TGTGCCAGCAGCTGGCGCCCTAGCGGGAGTGCTCGGGTTGGCTACAATGAGCAGTTCTTC.

The J gene is TRBJ1-2, the V gene TRBV25-1; TRBD1 aligns across 8 bases. Per the germline V gene, CDR1 is MGHDK and CDR2 is SYGVNS. J was trimmed by 4 bases and V by 3 bases; bases with no gene match: 7. CDR3 size: 15 residues. Written as DNA, the CDR3 is TGTGCCAGCAGTGACTTGTCAGGGGGCGTCTATGGCTACACCTTC. Protein: CASSDLSGGVYGYTF.

This chain connects TRBV5-1 to TRBJ2-1, with D possibly matching TRBD1 (6 bases). CDR1 and CDR2 (germline): SGHRS, YFSETQ. V shed 1 base and J shed 9 bases, with 11 bases lying between them. This CDR3 contains 13 residues. CDR3 DNA: TGCGCCAGCAGCTTGATGGGGGCGCCTGAGCAGTTCTTC. It yields the protein CASSLMGAPEQFF. The whole variable domain, filled in from reference TRBV5-1 and TRBJ2-1, reads KAGVTQTPRYLIKTRGQQVTLSCSPISGHRSVSWYQQTPGQGLQFLFEYFSETQRNKGNFPGRFSGRQFSNSRSEMNVSTLELGDSALYLCASSLMGAPEQFFGPGTRLTVL.

This clone has a handful of counts. The V call is TRBV4-2, the J call TRBJ2-3, with D maybe TRBD2 (6 bases). CDR3 length: 14 amino acids. Trimming cost V 9 bases and J 0 bases, with 13 bases left between them. Germline CDR1 is LGHNA and CDR2 is YNFKEQ. As DNA, the CDR3 is TGTGCCAGTTCCCGGGACTCCAGCACAGATACGCAGTATTTT. Translated, it gives CASSRDSSTDTQYF.

The chain uses TRBV6-5 and TRBJ1-2; maybe TRBD1 (5 bases). CDR1 is MNHEY and CDR2 is SVGAGI in the germline V gene. The length of the CDR3 is 14 residues. V was pared by 7 bases and J by 1 base, with 13 bases between. The CDR3 DNA sequence: TGTGCCAGCACCAGGACATCCCATAACTATGGCTACACCTTC. Its translation: CASTRTSHNYGYTF.